A single sample gave rise to the 7 T cell receptor beta chains below, sequenced in a study of T cell repertoires in cytomegalovirus infection. TCRdb analysed the reads with MiXCR anew, one entry per CDR3 protein. Here the sample spans nearly 450,000 distinct CDR3 sequences, approximately 31% being singletons. The sequenced sample consisted of PBMCs. These receptors were taken from a human donor in good health (CMV status not recorded). Some clones in this sample may be carry-over from other donors' samples.

This clonotype was seen more than once but under ten times. Here the CDR3 DNA reads TGTGCCACCAGCGGGGGTTCAGGGAAGGATACGCAGTATTTT. Encoded protein: CATSGGSGKDTQYF. The V gene is TRBV15, the J gene TRBJ2-3; tentatively, D is TRBD1 or TRBD2 (5 bases each). This CDR3 is 14 amino acids long. V lost 5 bases and J 6 bases, leaving 15 bases between the germline ends. CDR1 and CDR2 from the germline V gene are LNHNV and YYDKDF (reference sequence).

As regards this clonotype: The conserved phenylalanine or tryptophan normally closing the CDR3 is absent here, so this likely arose from a read error. The V call is TRBV4-2, the J call TRBJ1-4, with D maybe TRBD1 (6 bases). V lost 2 bases to trimming and J lost 0 bases, with 13 bases between them. The CDR3 has 17 amino acids. Per the germline V gene, CDR1 is LGHNA and CDR2 is YNFKEQ. For the CDR3, the DNA is TGTGCCAGCAGCCAAACCCCCGGGACAACAACTAATGAAAAACTGTTTGTT. Translating gives CASSQTPGTTTNEKLFV.

The CDR3 bases are TGTGCCAGCAATGTTACAGAAGAGACCCAGTACTTC. It is translated as CASNVTEETQYF. The chain joins TRBV7-6 to TRBJ2-5, with D unclear. The CDR3 has 12 residues. Germline CDR1 reads SGHVS; CDR2 reads FNYEAQ. Trimming pared 7 bases from V and 3 bases from J, leaving 9 bases between.

This clonotype was seen a handful of times. The gene calls are TRBV28 and TRBJ2-3; D uncertain. Deletions cut 5 bases from V and 0 bases from J, with 12 bases between. The germline V gene encodes CDR1 MDHEN and CDR2 SYDVKM. The CDR3 extends over 15 amino acids. In DNA, the CDR3 is TGTGCCAGCAGTGCGGACGGCTATAGCACAGATACGCAGTATTTT. Encoded protein: CASSADGYSTDTQYF.

The chain has TRBV7-7 and TRBJ2-1, with D tentatively TRBD1 or TRBD2 (5 bases each). The CDR3 totals 15 residues. Germline CDR1 is SSHAT and CDR2 is FNYEAQ (reference sequence). CDR3 amino acids: CASSVRDGAYNEQFF. The CDR3 DNA reads TGTGCTAGCTCAGTCCGGGACGGGGCCTACAATGAGCAGTTCTTC.

The chain carries TRBV11-2 and TRBJ1-2; D might be TRBD1 (6 bases). Germline loops: CDR1 SGHAT, CDR2 FQNNGV. The CDR3 is made up of 15 amino acids. Trimming took off 4 bases at V and 3 bases at J, with 15 bases between the two ends. The DNA of the CDR3 is TGTGCCAGCAGCTCGACAGGAACAAACCACTATGGCTACACCTTC. Translated: CASSSTGTNHYGYTF.

The chain employs TRBV20-1 and TRBJ2-2; 8 nucleotides match TRBD2. CDR1 and CDR2 from the germline V gene are DFQATT and SNEGSKA (reference sequence). The CDR3 has 15 residues. The trim removed 3 bases at V and 1 base at J, leaving 4 bases unmatched. Here the CDR3 reads CSASGGAKNTGELFF. In DNA form, the CDR3 reads TGCAGTGCTAGCGGGGGGGCTAAGAACACCGGGGAGCTGTTTTTT.